Below, 8 T cell receptor beta chains from the same sample are listed, as sequenced in a study of control samples from healthy donors and cancer patients. Generated by immunoSEQ multiplex PCR, the TCRdb table keeps only in-frame clones and is missing some. The sample lists 100,000 to 150,000 clones, over 80% seen once, with approximately 0.58% in the top ten. Sample: PBMCs. All receptors come from a man older than 75 with head and neck cancer.

This clone turned up a few times. The gene calls are TRBV10-3 and TRBJ2-2; D may be TRBD2 (5 bases). Trimming stripped 4 bases from V and 6 bases from J, with 15 bases between. The CDR3 covers 15 residues. Germline CDR1 reads ENHRY; CDR2 reads SYGVKD. Here the CDR3 reads CAISALGLRAGELFF. In DNA, the CDR3 is TGTGCCATCAGTGCCCTCGGACTGAGGGCCGGGGAGCTGTTTTTT.

This clone was seen once. The chain couples TRBV2 to TRBJ1-4, with 8 bases fitting TRBD1. Trimming at V came to 6 bases and at J to 10 bases, leaving 7 bases not matched to a gene. This CDR3 region has 13 residues. The germline CDR1 and CDR2 sequences are SNHLY and FYNNEI. The CDR3 spells CASRPGQEGKLFF. DNA for the CDR3: TGTGCCAGCAGGCCGGGACAGGAGGGAAAACTGTTTTTT.

V gene TRBV25-1 combines with J gene TRBJ1-6; possible D gene TRBD1, 5 bases. Germline V gene lookup returns CDR1 MGHDK and CDR2 SYGVNS. This CDR3 has 15 residues. V dropped 0 bases and J dropped 11 bases, with 14 bases sitting between them. The DNA for the CDR3 is TGTGCCAGCAGTGAATATAAAGGGAAGGGGACACCCCTCCACTTT. This sequence encodes CASSEYKGKGTPLHF.

The chain combines TRBV29-1 with TRBJ1-5; no clear D gene. CDR3 length equals 14 residues. Germline loops: CDR1 SQVTM, CDR2 ANQGSEA. Trimming took off 6 bases at V and 0 bases at J, with 12 bases between the two ends. The CDR3 protein is CSVGDFFSNQPQHF. The DNA for the CDR3 is TGCAGCGTGGGTGATTTCTTTAGCAATCAGCCCCAGCATTTT. The entire variable domain, with the rest obtained from reference TRBV29-1 and TRBJ1-5, is as follows: SAVISQKPSRDICQRGTSLTIQCQVDSQVTMMFWYRQQPGQSLTLIATANQGSEATYESGFVIDKFPISRPNLTFSTLTVSNMSPEDSSIYLCSVGDFFSNQPQHFGDGTRLSIL.

J is TRBJ1-1 and V is TRBV6-5; TRBD1 agrees at 7 bases. This CDR3 contains 12 residues. Unmatched junction bases numbered 4, after V lost 8 bases and J lost 4 bases. Looked up from germline, CDR1 is MNHEY and CDR2 is SVGAGI. The CDR3: CASGRGLTEAFF. The CDR3, as DNA: TGTGCCAGCGGGAGGGGGCTCACTGAAGCTTTCTTT.

V and J are TRBV11-3 and TRBJ2-5, with 7 nucleotides matching TRBD2. Germline CDR1 reads SGHNT; CDR2 reads YENEEA. Trimming took 5 bases from V and 2 from J; bases not matched to a gene: 5. The CDR3 is 14 residues long. The CDR3 loop is CASSPGTNQETQYF. Written as DNA, the CDR3 is TGTGCCAGCAGCCCCGGGACTAATCAAGAGACCCAGTACTTC. The whole variable domain, filled in from reference TRBV11-3 and TRBJ2-5, reads EAGVVQSPRYKIIEKKQPVAFWCNPISGHNTLYWYLQNLGQGPELLIRYENEEAVDDSQLPKDRFSAERLKGVDSTLKIQPAELGDSAVYLCASSPGTNQETQYFGPGTRLLVL.

The V and J genes are TRBV6-6 and TRBJ1-6, with TRBD1 matching over 12 bases. This CDR3 has 19 amino acids. The germline CDR1 and CDR2 sequences are MNHNY and SVGAGI (reference sequence). Losses at the gene ends were 5 bases for V and 8 bases for J; bases not matched to a gene: 16. The CDR3 spells CASSRRDRGPDKGDSPLHF. In DNA, the CDR3 is TGTGCCAGCAGTCGCCGGGACAGGGGGCCCGATAAGGGGGATTCACCCCTCCACTTT.

The J gene is TRBJ1-4, the V gene TRBV19; 9 bases map to TRBD1. The CDR3 has 14 residues. J gave up 8 bases and V 3 bases, and 4 bases lay outside the gene matches. Germline CDR1 is LNHDA and CDR2 is SQIVND (reference sequence). The CDR3 DNA sequence: TGTGCCAGTAGTATTGACAGGGGGACAGAAAAACTGTTTTTT. Translating gives CASSIDRGTEKLFF.